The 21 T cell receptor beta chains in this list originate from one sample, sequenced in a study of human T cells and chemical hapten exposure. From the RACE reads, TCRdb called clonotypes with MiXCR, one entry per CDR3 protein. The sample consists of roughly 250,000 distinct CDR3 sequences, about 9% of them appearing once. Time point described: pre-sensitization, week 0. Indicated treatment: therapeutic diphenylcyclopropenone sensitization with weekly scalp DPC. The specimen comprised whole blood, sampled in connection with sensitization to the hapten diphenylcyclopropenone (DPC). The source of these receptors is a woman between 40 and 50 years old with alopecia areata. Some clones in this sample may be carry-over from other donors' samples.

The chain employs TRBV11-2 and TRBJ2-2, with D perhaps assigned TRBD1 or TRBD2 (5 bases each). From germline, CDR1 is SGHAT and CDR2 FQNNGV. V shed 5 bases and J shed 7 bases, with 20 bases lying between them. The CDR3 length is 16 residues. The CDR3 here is CASSVNPTGTGGELFF. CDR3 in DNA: TGTGCCAGCAGCGTAAATCCGACGGGGACCGGCGGGGAGCTGTTTTTT.

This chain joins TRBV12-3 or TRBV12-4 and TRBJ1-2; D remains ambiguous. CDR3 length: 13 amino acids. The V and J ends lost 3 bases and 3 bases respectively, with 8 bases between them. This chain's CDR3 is CASSFQEYYGYTF. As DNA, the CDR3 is TGTGCCAGCAGTTTTCAAGAATACTATGGCTACACCTTC.

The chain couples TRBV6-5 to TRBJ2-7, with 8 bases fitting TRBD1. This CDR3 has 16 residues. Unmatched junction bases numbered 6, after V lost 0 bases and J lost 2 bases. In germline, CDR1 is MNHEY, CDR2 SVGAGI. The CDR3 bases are TGTGCCAGCAGTTACTCGACAGGGGCCCTTCCCTACGAGCAGTACTTC. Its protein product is CASSYSTGALPYEQYF.

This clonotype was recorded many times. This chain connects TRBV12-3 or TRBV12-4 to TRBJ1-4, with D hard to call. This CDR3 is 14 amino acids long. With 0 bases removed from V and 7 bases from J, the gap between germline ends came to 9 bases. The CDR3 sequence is CASSLAVGSEKLFF. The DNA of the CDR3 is TGTGCCAGCAGTTTAGCAGTAGGCTCTGAAAAACTGTTTTTT.

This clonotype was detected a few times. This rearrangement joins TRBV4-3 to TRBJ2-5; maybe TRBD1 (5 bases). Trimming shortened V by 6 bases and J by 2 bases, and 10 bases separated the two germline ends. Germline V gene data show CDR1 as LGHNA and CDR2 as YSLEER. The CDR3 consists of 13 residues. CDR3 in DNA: TGCGCCAGCAGTCGACAGCTACAAGAGACCCAGTACTTC. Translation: CASSRQLQETQYF.

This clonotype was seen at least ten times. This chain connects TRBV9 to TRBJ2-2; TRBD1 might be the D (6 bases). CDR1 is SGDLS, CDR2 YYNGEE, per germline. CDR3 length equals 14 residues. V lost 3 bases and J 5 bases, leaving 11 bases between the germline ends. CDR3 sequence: CASSARQATGELFF. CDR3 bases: TGTGCCAGCAGCGCGAGACAGGCGACCGGGGAGCTGTTTTTT.

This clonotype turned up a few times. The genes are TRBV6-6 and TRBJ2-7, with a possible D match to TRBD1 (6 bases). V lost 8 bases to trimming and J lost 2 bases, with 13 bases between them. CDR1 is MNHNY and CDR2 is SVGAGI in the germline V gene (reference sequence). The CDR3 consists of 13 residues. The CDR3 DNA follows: TGTGCCAGCGGGTTAGGGGGAGCCTACGAGCAGTACTTC. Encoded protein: CASGLGGAYEQYF.

The CDR3 DNA reads TGTGCCAGCAGTTTCACCAGGAGGACTGAAGCTTTCTTT. Its protein is CASSFTRRTEAFF. The rearrangement links TRBV12-3 or TRBV12-4 to TRBJ1-1; D is undetermined. There are 13 residues in the CDR3. V lost 3 bases to trimming and J lost 5 bases, with 10 bases between them.

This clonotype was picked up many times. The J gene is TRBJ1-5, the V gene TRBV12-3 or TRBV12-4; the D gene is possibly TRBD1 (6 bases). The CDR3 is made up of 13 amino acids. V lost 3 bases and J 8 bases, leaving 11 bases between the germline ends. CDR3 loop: CASSLGGLKPQHF. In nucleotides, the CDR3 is TGTGCCAGCAGTTTGGGGGGGCTAAAGCCCCAGCATTTT.

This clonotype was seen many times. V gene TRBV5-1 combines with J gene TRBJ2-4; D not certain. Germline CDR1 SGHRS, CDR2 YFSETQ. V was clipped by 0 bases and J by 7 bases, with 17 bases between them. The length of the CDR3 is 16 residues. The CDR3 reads CASSLGSGPTGNIQYF. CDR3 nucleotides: TGCGCCAGCAGCTTGGGGTCCGGGCCAACCGGGAACATTCAGTACTTC.

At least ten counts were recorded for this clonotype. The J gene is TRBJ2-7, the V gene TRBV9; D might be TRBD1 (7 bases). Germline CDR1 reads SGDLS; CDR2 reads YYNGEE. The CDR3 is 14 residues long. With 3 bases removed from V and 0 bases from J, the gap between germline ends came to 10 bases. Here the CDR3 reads CASSGRDSSYEQYF. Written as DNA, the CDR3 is TGTGCCAGCAGCGGGAGGGACAGCTCCTACGAGCAGTACTTC.

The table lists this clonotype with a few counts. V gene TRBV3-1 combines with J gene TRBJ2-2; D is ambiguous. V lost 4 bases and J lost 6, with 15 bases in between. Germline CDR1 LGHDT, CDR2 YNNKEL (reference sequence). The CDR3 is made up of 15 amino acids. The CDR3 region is CASSLTSGWAGELFF. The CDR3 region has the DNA TGTGCCAGCAGCCTCACATCTGGATGGGCCGGGGAGCTGTTTTTT.

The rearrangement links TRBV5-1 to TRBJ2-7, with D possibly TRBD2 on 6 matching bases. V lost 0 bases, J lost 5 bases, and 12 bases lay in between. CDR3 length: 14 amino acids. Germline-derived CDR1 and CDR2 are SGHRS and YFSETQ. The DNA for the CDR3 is TGCGCCAGCAGCTTGGCGCGGCGGGATAACGAGCAGTACTTC. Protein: CASSLARRDNEQYF.

The CDR3 sequence is CAISESKDSGNTIYF. For the CDR3, the DNA is TGTGCCATCAGTGAGTCGAAGGACTCTGGAAACACCATATATTTT. The chain is built from TRBV10-3 and TRBJ1-3; D ambiguous. The CDR3 is made up of 15 amino acids. The V gene lost 0 bases and the J gene lost 0 bases, with 6 bases spanning the gap. The germline V gene has CDR1 ENHRY and CDR2 SYGVKD.

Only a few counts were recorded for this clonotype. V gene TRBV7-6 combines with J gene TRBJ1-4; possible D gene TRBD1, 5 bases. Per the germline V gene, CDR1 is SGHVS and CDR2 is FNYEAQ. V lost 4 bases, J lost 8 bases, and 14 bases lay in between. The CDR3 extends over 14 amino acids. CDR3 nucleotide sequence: TGTGCCAGCAGCTACCAAAGTGGGGGGGAAAAACTGTTTTTT. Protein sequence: CASSYQSGGEKLFF.

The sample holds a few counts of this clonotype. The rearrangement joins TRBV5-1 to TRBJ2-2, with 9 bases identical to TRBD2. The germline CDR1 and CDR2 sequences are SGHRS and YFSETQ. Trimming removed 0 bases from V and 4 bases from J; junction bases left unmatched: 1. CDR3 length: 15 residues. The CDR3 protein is CASSLETSGTGELFF. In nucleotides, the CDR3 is TGCGCCAGCAGCTTGGAGACTAGCGGCACCGGGGAGCTGTTTTTT.

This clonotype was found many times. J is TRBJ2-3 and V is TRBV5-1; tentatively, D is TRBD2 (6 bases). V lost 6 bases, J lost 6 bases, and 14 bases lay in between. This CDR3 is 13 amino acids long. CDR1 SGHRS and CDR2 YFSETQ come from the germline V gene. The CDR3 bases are TGCGCCAGCACAAGCGGGTTTGGGGATACGCAGTATTTT. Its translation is CASTSGFGDTQYF. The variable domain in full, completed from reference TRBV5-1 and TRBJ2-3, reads KAGVTQTPRYLIKTRGQQVTLSCSPISGHRSVSWYQQTPGQGLQFLFEYFSETQRNKGNFPGRFSGRQFSNSRSEMNVSTLELGDSALYLCASTSGFGDTQYFGPGTRLTVL.

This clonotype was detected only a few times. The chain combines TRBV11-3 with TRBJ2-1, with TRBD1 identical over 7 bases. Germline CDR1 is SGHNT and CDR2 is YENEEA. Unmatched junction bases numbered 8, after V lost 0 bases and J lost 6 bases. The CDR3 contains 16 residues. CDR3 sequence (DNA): TGTGCCAGCAGCTTAGAGGGGACAGTCAGGGGCAATGAGCAGTTCTTC. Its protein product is CASSLEGTVRGNEQFF. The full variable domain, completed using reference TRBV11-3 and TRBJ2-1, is EAGVVQSPRYKIIEKKQPVAFWCNPISGHNTLYWYLQNLGQGPELLIRYENEEAVDDSQLPKDRFSAERLKGVDSTLKIQPAELGDSAVYLCASSLEGTVRGNEQFFGPGTRLTVL.

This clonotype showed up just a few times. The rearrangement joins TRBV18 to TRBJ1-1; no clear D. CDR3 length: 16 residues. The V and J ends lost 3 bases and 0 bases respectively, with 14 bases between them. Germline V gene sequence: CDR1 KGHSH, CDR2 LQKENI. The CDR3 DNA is TGTGCCAGCTCACCCCTTTTTGGGCAGCTGAACACTGAAGCTTTCTTT. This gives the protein CASSPLFGQLNTEAFF.

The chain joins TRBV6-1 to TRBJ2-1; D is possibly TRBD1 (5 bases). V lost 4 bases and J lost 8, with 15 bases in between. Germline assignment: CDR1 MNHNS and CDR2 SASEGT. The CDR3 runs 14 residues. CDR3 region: CASSAHRPWDEQFF. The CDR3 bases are TGTGCCAGCAGTGCGCACAGGCCCTGGGATGAGCAGTTCTTC.

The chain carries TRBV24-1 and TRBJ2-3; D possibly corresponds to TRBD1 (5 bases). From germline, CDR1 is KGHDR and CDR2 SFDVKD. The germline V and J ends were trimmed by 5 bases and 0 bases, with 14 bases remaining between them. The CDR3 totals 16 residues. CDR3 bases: TGTGCCACCAGTGGTACCGAGACAGAGAGCACAGATACGCAGTATTTT. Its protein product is CATSGTETESTDTQYF.